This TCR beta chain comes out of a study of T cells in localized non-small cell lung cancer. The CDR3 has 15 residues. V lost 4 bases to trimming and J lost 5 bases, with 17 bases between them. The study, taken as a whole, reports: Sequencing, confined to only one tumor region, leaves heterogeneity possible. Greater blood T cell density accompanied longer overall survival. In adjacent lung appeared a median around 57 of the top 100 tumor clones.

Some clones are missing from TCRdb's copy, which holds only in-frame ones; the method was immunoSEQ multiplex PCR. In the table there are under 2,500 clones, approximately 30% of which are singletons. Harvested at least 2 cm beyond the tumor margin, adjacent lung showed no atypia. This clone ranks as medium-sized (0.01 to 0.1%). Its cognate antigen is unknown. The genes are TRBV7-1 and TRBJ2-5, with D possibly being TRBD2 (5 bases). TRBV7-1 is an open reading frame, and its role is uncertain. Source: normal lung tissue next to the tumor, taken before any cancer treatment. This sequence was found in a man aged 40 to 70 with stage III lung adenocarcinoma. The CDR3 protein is CASSLFGLLSETQYF. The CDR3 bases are TGTGCCAGCAGCTTATTTGGACTGTTGTCGGAGACCCAGTACTTC.